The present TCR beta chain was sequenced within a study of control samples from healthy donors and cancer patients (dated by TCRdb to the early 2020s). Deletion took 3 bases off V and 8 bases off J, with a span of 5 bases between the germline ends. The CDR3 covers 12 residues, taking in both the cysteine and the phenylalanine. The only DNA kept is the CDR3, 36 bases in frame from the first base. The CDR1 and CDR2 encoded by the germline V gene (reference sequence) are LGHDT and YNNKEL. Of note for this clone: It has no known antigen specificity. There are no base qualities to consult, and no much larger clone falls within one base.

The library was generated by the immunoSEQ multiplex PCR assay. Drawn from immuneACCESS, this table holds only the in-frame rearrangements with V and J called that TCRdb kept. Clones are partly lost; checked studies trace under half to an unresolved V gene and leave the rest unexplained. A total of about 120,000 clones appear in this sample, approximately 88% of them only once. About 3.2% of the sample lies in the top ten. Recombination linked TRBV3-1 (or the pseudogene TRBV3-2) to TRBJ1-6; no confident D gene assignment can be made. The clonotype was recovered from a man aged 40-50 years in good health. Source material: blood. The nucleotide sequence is TGTGCCAGCAGCCATGAGTATTCACCCCTCCACTTT. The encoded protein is CASSHEYSPLHF.